Sequencing of this T cell receptor (beta chain) was carried out in a study of CD8 T cells in cerebrospinal fluid in Alzheimer's disease. TCRdb processed the 10x single-cell sequencing reads again and assigns one entry to each CDR3 protein, with no DNA. The sample table sets out about 1,200 distinct CDR3 sequences. The CDR3 extends over 16 amino acids. Germline CDR1 reads KGHDR; CDR2 reads SFDVKD. This clonotype is labeled medium-sized (0.01 to 0.1%) based on frequency. Sequencing was done on a sample of cerebrospinal fluid. The chain uses TRBV24-1 and TRBJ2-7; the TRBD2 assignment by TCRdb is unverifiable without DNA. This receptor was obtained from a human donor in good health. The CDR3 is CATGGLAGDEGYEQYF.